Below are 22 T cell receptor beta chains sequenced from a single sample in a study of OX40 agonist ivuxolimab in advanced cancers. The assay was immunoSEQ multiplex PCR, and TCRdb's table has in-frame clones only and misses some. The table lists nearly 80,000 clones, about four fifths of them singletons, with 25% in the top ten. The specimen comprised CD4+ or CD8+ T cells sorted from blood, sampled in a trial of the OX40 agonist ivuxolimab. The receptors come from an adult with an advanced solid tumor such as melanoma, head and neck, liver or kidney cancer.

V is TRBV7-8 and J is TRBJ2-5; 10 nucleotides match TRBD2. TRBJ2-7 explains the end of the DNA better; the J call may be wrong. This CDR3 is 19 amino acids long. The germline V gene has CDR1 SGHVS and CDR2 FQNEAQ. CDR3 sequence reads: CASSLIEGASGGTSYEQYF. CDR3 in DNA: TGTGCCAGCAGCTTAATTGAGGGAGCTAGCGGGGGCACGAGCTACGAGCAGTACTTC.

The chain joins TRBV4-2 to TRBJ2-7; a weak D match, TRBD2 (6 bases). The germline V and J ends were trimmed by 4 bases and 7 bases, with 17 bases remaining between them. This CDR3 region has 14 residues. The germline gives CDR1 LGHNA, CDR2 YNFKEQ. For the CDR3, the DNA is TGTGCCAGCAGCCCAGTAAGGAGGGCACTTGAGCAGTACTTC. It specifies CASSPVRRALEQYF.

J is TRBJ1-5 and V is TRBV6-5; 8 nucleotides agree with TRBD1. The CDR3 is 14 residues long. CDR1 MNHEY and CDR2 SVGAGI come from the germline V gene. V dropped 2 bases and J dropped 5; count of bases not matched to a gene: 2. The CDR3, as DNA: TGTGCCAGCAGTTACGACAGGGGTTATCAGCCCCAGCATTTT. It specifies CASSYDRGYQPQHF.

The V call is TRBV5-1, the J call TRBJ1-3; tentative D call: TRBD1 (5 bases). The ends were cut back, 4 bases at V and 1 base at J, with 18 bases in the middle. Germline values: CDR1 SGHRS, CDR2 YFSETQ. The CDR3 length is 17 residues. The CDR3 region has the DNA TGCGCCAGCAGCCCCCAGCAGGGAGGGCTATCTGGAAACACCATATATTTT. It translates to CASSPQQGGLSGNTIYF.

This chain uses TRBV6-6 with TRBJ2-7; 9 nucleotides match TRBD2. Germline lookup yields CDR1 MNHNY and CDR2 SVGAGI (reference sequence). Trimming cost V 6 bases and J 6 bases; bases outside gene matches: 9. The CDR3 consists of 14 residues. Here the CDR3 reads CASSRTSAEREQYF. CDR3 DNA sequence: TGTGCCAGCAGCCGGACTAGCGCAGAACGCGAGCAGTACTTC.

This clone occurred a few times. The chain links TRBV2 to TRBJ1-3; 8 nucleotides align to TRBD1. Germline V gene sequence: CDR1 SNHLY, CDR2 FYNNEI. CDR3 length equals 14 residues. The trim removed 8 bases at V and 3 bases at J, leaving 6 bases unmatched. The DNA for the CDR3 is TGTGCCAGCGGCTGGACAGGGAATGGAAACACCATATATTTT. Amino acids: CASGWTGNGNTIYF.

V usage is TRBV4-2 and J usage is TRBJ2-5; 8 nucleotides line up with TRBD2. CDR3 length: 19 residues. Germline values: CDR1 LGHNA, CDR2 YNFKEQ. J was trimmed by 4 bases and V by 0 bases; bases with no gene match: 16. CDR3 nucleotide sequence: TGTGCCAGCAGCCAAGATGGGGACACTAGCGGCTATTTAGGAGAGACCCAGTACTTC. Protein: CASSQDGDTSGYLGETQYF.

The rearrangement links TRBV4-1 to TRBJ1-2; D not certain. The CDR3 has 14 amino acids. Trimming took 1 base from V and 4 from J, leaving 10 bases between them. Germline V gene sequence: CDR1 MGHRA, CDR2 YSYEKL. DNA for the CDR3: TGCGCCAGCAGCCAAGGTATGGCCTTCTATGGCTACACCTTC. Its translation is CASSQGMAFYGYTF.

The V call is TRBV5-1, the J call TRBJ1-5, with unresolved D. Trimming cost V 0 bases and J 0 bases, with 7 bases left between them. The CDR3 is 15 amino acids. Germline V lookup: CDR1 SGHRS, CDR2 YFSETQ. Here the CDR3 DNA reads TGCGCCAGCAGCTTGGCCCCGGGTAGCAATCAGCCCCAGCATTTT. Protein: CASSLAPGSNQPQHF.

This clone occurred once. The rearrangement joins TRBV9 to TRBJ1-2, with a weak D call TRBD1 (5 bases). The CDR3 length is 13 residues. Trimming stripped 2 bases from V and 1 base from J, with 6 bases between. Germline CDR1 SGDLS, CDR2 YYNGEE. CDR3 bases: TGTGCCAGCAGCGTTGACAGTAACTATGGCTACACCTTC. Its translation is CASSVDSNYGYTF.

The chain joins TRBV5-4 to TRBJ2-3; 13 bases map to TRBD2. Unmatched junction bases numbered 7, after V lost 4 bases and J lost 11 bases. The V gene's germline CDR1 is SGHNT and CDR2 YYREEE (reference sequence). The CDR3 is 14 amino acids. The CDR3 DNA is TGTGCCAGCAGCCCCGGACTAGCGGGAGTGGGGCAGTATTTT. Translation gives CASSPGLAGVGQYF. Variable domain in full (rest from reference TRBV5-4 and TRBJ2-3): ETGVTQSPTHLIKTRGQQVTLRCSSQSGHNTVSWYQQALGQGPQFIFQYYREEENGRGNFPPRFSGLQFPNYSSELNVNALELDDSALYLCASSPGLAGVGQYFGPGTRLTVL.

The genes are TRBV29-1 and TRBJ1-1; 7 nucleotides align to TRBD1. There are 13 residues in the CDR3. The V and J ends lost 6 bases and 2 bases, in that order; junction bases with no gene match: 6. Germline CDR1 and CDR2: SQVTM and ANQGSEA. The CDR3 DNA is TGCAGCGTCGTAGACAGGGTTAACACTGAAGCTTTCTTT. As protein: CSVVDRVNTEAFF.

The genes are TRBV7-9 and TRBJ2-2, with D perhaps matching TRBD2 (6 bases). The V gene lost 5 bases and the J gene lost 4 bases, with 14 bases spanning the gap. Germline-derived CDR1 and CDR2 are SEHNR and FQNEAQ (reference sequence). The CDR3 sequence is 15 residues long. The CDR3 DNA reads TGTGCCAGCAGCCAGCGGGTCCTCCCCACCGGGGAGCTGTTTTTT. Amino acid sequence: CASSQRVLPTGELFF.

This rearrangement joins TRBV30 to TRBJ1-1; 10 bases fit TRBD1. V trimming: 1 base; J trimming: 0 bases; junction bases outside the gene matches: 2. The V gene's germline CDR1 is GTSNPN and CDR2 SVGIG (reference sequence). CDR3 length equals 15 residues. The CDR3 DNA follows: TGTGCCTGGAGTGGGACAGGGGGAATGAACACTGAAGCTTTCTTT. Translated, it gives CAWSGTGGMNTEAFF.

The chain has TRBV6-6 and TRBJ2-2, with D uncertain. The J call may be mistaken, given a closer DNA end match to TRBJ1-3. Germline-derived CDR1 and CDR2 are MNHNY and SVGAGI (reference sequence). This CDR3 is 15 amino acids long. The CDR3 reads CASKVGGSSGNTIYF. CDR3 DNA sequence: TGTGCCAGCAAGGTTGGCGGATCCTCTGGAAACACCATATATTTT.

This sequence joins TRBV5-6 and TRBJ2-5; D unclear. The J call may be wrong; the DNA end is better matched by TRBJ2-7. Germline loops: CDR1 SGHDT, CDR2 YYEEEE. The CDR3 has 13 residues. The CDR3 sequence is CASSLPGVYEQYF. The CDR3 coding sequence is TGTGCCAGCAGCCTGCCGGGCGTTTACGAGCAGTACTTC.

The chain links TRBV9 to TRBJ1-2, with 8 bases identical to TRBD1. This CDR3 contains 15 residues. CDR1 is SGDLS and CDR2 is YYNGEE in the germline V gene. V lost 0 bases and J lost 4; bases outside the gene matches: 5. The CDR3 DNA is TGTGCCAGCAGCGTAGGGGCGACAGGGGTCTATGGCTACACCTTC. Translating it yields CASSVGATGVYGYTF.

V is TRBV28 and J is TRBJ2-3; either TRBD1 or TRBD2 may fit D (7 bases each). The germline CDR1 and CDR2 sequences are MDHEN and SYDVKM. Trimming left V 2 bases short and J 3 bases short, with 12 bases between. The CDR3 loop spans 15 amino acids. CDR3 bases: TGTGCCAGCAGTTTAGTTCAGGGGGGGACAGATACGCAGTATTTT. Its protein is CASSLVQGGTDTQYF.

This sequence joins TRBV4-1 and TRBJ1-1; maybe TRBD1 (5 bases). The V end was cut by 9 bases, the J end by 0 bases, with 14 bases between. The germline V gene has CDR1 MGHRA and CDR2 YSYEKL. The CDR3 is 14 amino acids. CDR3 bases: TGCGCCAGTCGGGGCCGGACTGTGAACACTGAAGCTTTCTTT. Protein product: CASRGRTVNTEAFF.

This chain uses TRBV28 with TRBJ2-2, with 7 bases identical to TRBD2. Germline lookup yields CDR1 MDHEN and CDR2 SYDVKM. This CDR3 has 16 residues. After removal of 4 bases from V and 4 bases from J, the junction contained 9 bases not matched to a gene. In DNA form, the CDR3 reads TGTGCCAGCAGTTCTCAAGAGCGGGGCGTCACCGGGGAGCTGTTTTTT. Translation gives CASSSQERGVTGELFF.

This clone was detected only once. The genes are TRBV18 and TRBJ1-1; D ambiguous. The CDR3 is 13 amino acids. V lost 3 bases and J 1 base, leaving 6 bases between the germline ends. Germline CDR1 reads KGHSH; CDR2 reads LQKENI. The CDR3 coding sequence is TGTGCCAGCTCACCGGAGCGGAACACTGAAGCTTTCTTT. It codes for CASSPERNTEAFF.

This chain links TRBV4-1 with TRBJ2-7; 7 nucleotides match TRBD1. The CDR3 extends over 13 amino acids. CDR1 and CDR2 (germline): MGHRA, YSYEKL. The V and J ends lost 3 bases and 2 bases, in that order; junction bases with no gene match: 1. The CDR3 protein is CASSQGQTYEQYF. The CDR3 DNA is TGCGCCAGCAGCCAGGGACAGACCTACGAGCAGTACTTC.